This record covers a single T cell receptor beta chain. This may come from a read error, since a much larger clone is one base off. The data were taken from a study of molecular identifiers for immune sequencing clone quantification. The CDR3 is made up of 15 amino acids. The germline V gene encodes CDR1 SGHVS and CDR2 FQNEAQ. In TCRdb, the PCR reads were re-called with MiXCR into one record per CDR3 protein. The table includes 40,000 to 50,000 distinct CDR3 sequences, approximately 21% detected once. The sequenced sample was naive CD8+ T cells from blood, with Jurkat cell RNA spiked in. Noted subset: FACS-sorted CD8+CD4-CCR7+CD45RA+ naive T cells. The receptor's source is a human donor in good health. Some libraries in this study had Jurkat cell RNA spiked in. The chain carries TRBV7-8 and TRBJ2-7; 10 bases agree with TRBD1. As DNA, the CDR3 is TGTGGCAGCAGCTTAGTGGGACAGGGGTCAGACGAGCAGTACTTC. It specifies CGSSLVGQGSDEQYF. Combining the CDR3 with reference TRBV7-8 and TRBJ2-7 gives the whole variable domain GAGVSQSPRYKVAKRGQDVALRCDPISGHVSLFWYQQALGQGPEFLTYFQNEAQLDKSGLPSDRFFAERPEGSVSTLKIQRTQQEDSAVYLCGSSLVGQGSDEQYFGPGTRLTVT.